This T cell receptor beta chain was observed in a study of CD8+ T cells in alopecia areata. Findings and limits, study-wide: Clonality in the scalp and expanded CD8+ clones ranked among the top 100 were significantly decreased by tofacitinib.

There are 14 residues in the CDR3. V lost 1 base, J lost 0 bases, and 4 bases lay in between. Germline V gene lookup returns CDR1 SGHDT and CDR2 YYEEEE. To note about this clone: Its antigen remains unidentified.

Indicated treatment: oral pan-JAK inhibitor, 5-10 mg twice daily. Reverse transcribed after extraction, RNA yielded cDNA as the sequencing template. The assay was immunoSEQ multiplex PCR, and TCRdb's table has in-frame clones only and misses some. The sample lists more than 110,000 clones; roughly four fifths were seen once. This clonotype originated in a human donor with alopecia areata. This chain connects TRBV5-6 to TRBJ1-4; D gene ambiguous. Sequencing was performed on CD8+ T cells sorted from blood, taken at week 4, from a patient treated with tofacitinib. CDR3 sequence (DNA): TGTGCCAGCAGCTTGCCAGCAACTAATGAAAAACTGTTTTTT. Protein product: CASSLPATNEKLFF.